Listed below are T cell receptor beta chains from one sample, sequenced in a study of cytomegalovirus exposure and HLA in healthy donors. Using immunoSEQ multiplex PCR, the repertoire was profiled, and TCRdb retains in-frame clones only, with some absent. The table shows around 300,000 clones, with approximately 90% occurring only once. The specimen sequenced was PBMCs. The receptors were sampled from a woman aged 18 to 35 in good health and CMV-seronegative. Both conserved end residues are part of each CDR3. Fields, in order: V gene, CDR3 protein.

TRBV4-1,CASSQDSGIGQPQHF
TRBV5-1,CASSLYRRLVLYNEQFF
TRBV29-1,CSVERELAGGEQYF
TRBV5-1,CASSSTRPDSPLHF
TRBV6-5,CASSYRQGETQYF
TRBV19,CASSRRPLQGTQYF
TRBV6-5,CASRQQSSGNTIYF
TRBV6-1,CASSRLAGTDTQYF
TRBV28,CASSLNEINTEAFF
TRBV2,CASSDQDSSYEQYF
TRBV28,CASSTGLRGYTF
TRBV5-4,CASSDLRDRSYEQYF
TRBV19,CASFRDRGYYGYTF
TRBV2,CASNVPVPYEQYF
TRBV14,CASSQSSFVQYF
TRBV5-1,CASSSRASGVTDTQYF
TRBV28,CASSFSRDREREQYF
TRBV7-2,CASSLPSTDTQYF
TRBV28,CASSSGLAVYTDTQYF
TRBV28,CASSLPLTYEQYF
TRBV27,CASSLGQGGGELFF
TRBV10-2,CASSERRGGNNQPQHF
TRBV7-6,CASSLSDGGTDTQYF
TRBV28,CASSRRSDTEAFF
TRBV28,CASTLSGARWEQYF
TRBV7-3,CASSLGGTFTDTQYF
TRBV6-5,CASSYSDRVGYTF
TRBV9,CASSPSPEVGGLFF
TRBV28,CASSSNQATNEKLFF
TRBV19,CASSIVVGGPSSPLHF
TRBV15,CATSIGGHTEAFF
TRBV27,CASSPDTSAGYEQYF
TRBV13,CASGRWAVTGELFF
TRBV27,CASSRGSGSYEQYF
TRBV9,CASSVVSGSPTGPDTQYF
TRBV28,CASSRPPVDEQYF
TRBV5-1,CASSPMLRVGETQYF
TRBV28,CASSRTGRDYEQYF
TRBV4-2,CASSQGRDTSYEQYF
TRBV10-2,CASRRRDSYEQYF
TRBV15,CATSRVQGHEQFF
TRBV6-5,CATATGTFSGELFF
TRBV19,CASSKTTSGLALYNEQFF
TRBV28,CASSSRDYNTDTQYF
TRBV19,CASTAGRQSSGNTIYF
TRBV18,CASSPFEIHYEQYF
TRBV5-1,CASSLPDRASPLHF